The rows below give T cell receptor beta chains drawn from one sample of a study of sequential checkpoint blockade in melanoma. Libraries were prepared by immunoSEQ multiplex PCR; TCRdb keeps only in-frame clonotypes and omits some of them. The sample has fewer than 35,000 clones, about 77% seen once. Sequenced material: CD8+ T cells sorted from blood (inferred from file names), taken from a patient given nivolumab and ipilimumab in sequence. Receptors were obtained from a human donor with melanoma. The CDR3 runs from the conserved cysteine through the conserved F or W. D genes are given only for firm matches. Only part of the rows carry a size: once, few, many, or a class if the clone is expanded.

j_call d_call v_call clone_size cdr3_aa cdr3_nt
TRBJ1-2 NA TRBV29-1 NA CSVEGSGAHPPNYGYTF TGCAGCGTTGAGGGCAGTGGGGCGCATCCTCCTAACTATGGCTACACCTTC
TRBJ2-5 NA TRBV5-4 NA CASSLERGKTQYF TGTGCCAGCAGCCTAGAAAGGGGGAAGACCCAGTACTTC
TRBJ1-2 TRBD1 TRBV27 NA CASSEDRGYGYTF TGTGCCAGCAGTGAAGACAGGGGCTATGGCTACACCTTC
TRBJ1-5 TRBD1 TRBV19 NA CASQGQEYQPQHF TGTGCCAGCCAGGGACAGGAATATCAGCCCCAGCATTTT
TRBJ2-7 NA TRBV19 NA CASSNSPYEQYF TGTGCCTCCTCTAATAGTCCCTACGAGCAGTACTTC
TRBJ1-4 TRBD1 TRBV19 NA CASSLYRGPGPEKLFF TGTGCCAGTAGTTTATACAGGGGCCCGGGGCCGGAAAAACTGTTTTTT
TRBJ1-2 NA TRBV5-6 NA CASSPPGLGYYGYTF TGTGCCAGCAGCCCTCCAGGGCTAGGTTACTATGGCTACACCTTC
TRBJ2-2 TRBD1 TRBV10-2 NA CASRGDRDTGELFF TGCGCCAGCAGAGGGGACAGAGACACCGGGGAGCTGTTTTTT
TRBJ1-2 NA TRBV5-1 NA CASREVAQDGYTF TGCGCCAGCAGAGAGGTAGCACAAGATGGCTACACCTTC
TRBJ2-1 NA TRBV15 NA CATSREEVYNEQFF TGTGCCACCAGCAGAGAGGAGGTGTACAATGAGCAGTTCTTC
TRBJ1-1 NA TRBV7-5 few CASSPTGGTEAFF TGTGCCAGCAGCCCGACAGGGGGCACTGAAGCTTTCTTT
TRBJ2-7 NA TRBV13 NA CASGFGGPYEQYF TGTGCCAGCGGATTCGGGGGGCCCTACGAGCAGTACTTC
TRBJ2-2 NA TRBV5-6 NA CASSLGPGAGELFF TGTGCCAGCAGCTTGGGCCCCGGGGCCGGGGAGCTGTTTTTT
TRBJ2-3 TRBD2 TRBV7-9 NA CASSGAGSGTDTQYF TGTGCCAGCAGCGGAGCGGGATCGGGAACAGATACGCAGTATTTT
TRBJ2-1 NA TRBV2 NA CASLGNEQFF TGTGCCAGCCTCGGGAATGAGCAGTTCTTC
TRBJ2-1 TRBD1 TRBV19 NA CASSMGWDSRSYNEQFF TGTGCCAGTAGTATGGGCTGGGACAGTCGCTCCTACAATGAGCAGTTCTTC
TRBJ1-2 NA TRBV6-5 NA CASSYGDKEGYTF TGTGCCAGCAGTTACGGGGACAAAGAAGGCTACACCTTC
TRBJ1-1 TRBD1 TRBV4-1 NA CASSLGQGNTEAFF TGCGCCAGCAGCCTCGGACAGGGGAACACTGAAGCTTTCTTT
TRBJ2-1 NA TRBV9 NA CASSDTFSYNEQFF TGTGCCAGCAGCGACACCTTCTCCTACAATGAGCAGTTCTTC
TRBJ2-1 NA TRBV28 NA CASSLALESYNEQFF TGTGCCAGCAGTTTAGCGTTAGAGTCCTACAATGAGCAGTTCTTC
TRBJ2-7 TRBD2 TRBV6-5 NA CASGAGFPYEQYF TGTGCCAGCGGAGCGGGGTTCCCATACGAGCAGTACTTC
TRBJ2-1 NA TRBV4-3 NA CASSQEVFGGDEQFF TGCGCCAGCAGCCAAGAGGTCTTCGGAGGCGATGAGCAGTTCTTC
TRBJ1-4 TRBD1 TRBV7-9 NA CASSLRQGETNEKLFF TGTGCCAGCAGCTTGAGACAGGGGGAGACTAATGAAAAACTGTTTTTT
TRBJ2-7 NA TRBV11-2 NA CASSLDRRETYEQYF TGTGCCAGCAGCTTAGATCGGAGGGAAACCTACGAGCAGTACTTC
TRBJ1-2 TRBD1 TRBV6-5 NA CASSQSKTGGPGYTF TGTGCCAGCAGTCAATCTAAGACAGGGGGCCCAGGCTACACCTTC
TRBJ2-3 TRBD1 TRBV27 NA CASSGQAGGFTDTQYF TGTGCCAGCAGTGGCCAAGCAGGGGGCTTCACAGATACGCAGTATTTT
TRBJ2-1 TRBD2 TRBV28 medium-sized CASKLAGTFHEQFF TGTGCCAGCAAGTTAGCGGGGACGTTCCATGAGCAGTTCTTC
TRBJ2-7 TRBD1 TRBV9 NA CASSPSGGQGYEQYF TGTGCCAGCAGCCCTTCGGGGGGACAGGGTTACGAGCAGTACTTC
TRBJ1-3 TRBD1 TRBV9 NA CASSVAGQGGNTIYF TGTGCCAGCAGCGTGGCGGGACAGGGGGGAAACACCATATATTTT
TRBJ2-2 TRBD1 TRBV4-2 NA CASSVGTGITGELFF TGTGCCAGCAGCGTAGGGACAGGGATAACCGGGGAGCTGTTTTTT
TRBJ2-7 TRBD1 TRBV7-9 NA CASSFLQGVGEQYF TGTGCCAGCAGCTTTTTACAGGGGGTCGGAGAGCAGTACTTC
TRBJ1-2 TRBD1 TRBV29-1 NA CSAGILGQGGYTF TGCAGCGCCGGTATACTGGGACAGGGAGGCTACACCTTC
TRBJ2-1 NA TRBV4-1 NA CASSQDLTSILGQFF TGCGCCAGCAGCCAAGACCTCACGAGCATCCTAGGGCAGTTCTTC
TRBJ2-3 NA TRBV4-3 NA CASSLLKQADTQYF TGCGCCAGCAGCCTACTAAAGCAAGCAGATACGCAGTATTTT
TRBJ2-2 TRBD1 TRBV4-1 NA CASSQGQGAGELFF TGCGCCAGCAGCCAGGGACAGGGCGCCGGGGAGCTGTTTTTT
TRBJ2-7 TRBD2 TRBV2 once CASSPSGRDGSYEQYF TGTGCCAGCAGTCCAAGCGGGAGGGATGGGTCCTACGAGCAGTACTTC
TRBJ2-1 TRBD1 TRBV28 NA CASSLFRTGNVEQFF TGTGCCAGCAGTTTATTCCGGACAGGGAATGTCGAGCAGTTCTTC
TRBJ1-3 NA TRBV12-2 NA CASRTLGPLENSGNTIYF TGTGCAAGTCGTACCTTGGGGCCGTTGGAGAATTCTGGAAACACCATATATTTT
TRBJ2-2 TRBD2 TRBV7-6 few CASTGSVGGKENTGELFF TGTGCCAGCACCGGTTCCGTCGGGGGGAAGGAGAACACCGGGGAGCTGTTTTTT
TRBJ2-5 NA TRBV4-3 NA CASSQTEGTSETQYF TGCGCCAGCAGCCAAACGGAGGGAACTTCAGAGACCCAGTACTTC
TRBJ2-1 TRBD2 TRBV6-4 once CASSLLAGSEQFF TGTGCCAGCAGCTTACTAGCGGGAAGTGAGCAGTTCTTC
TRBJ2-5 NA TRBV5-1 NA CASSLRGALQETQYF TGCGCCAGCAGCTTGCGGGGGGCCCTTCAAGAGACCCAGTACTTC
TRBJ2-3 NA TRBV7-9 once CASSFLFGRADTQYF TGTGCCAGCAGCTTCTTATTTGGCCGGGCAGATACGCAGTATTTT
TRBJ2-3 NA TRBV7-9 NA CASSLLAESTDTQYF TGTGCCAGCAGCTTACTAGCTGAGAGCACAGATACGCAGTATTTT
TRBJ1-1 NA TRBV9 NA CASSVYGGTEAFF TGTGCCAGCAGCGTCTACGGGGGGACTGAAGCTTTCTTT
TRBJ1-2 NA TRBV29-1 NA CSVSSSGTLYGYTF TGCAGCGTTTCATCTTCCGGGACACTCTATGGCTACACCTTC
TRBJ1-6 NA TRBV11-2 NA CASSPTGTNSPLHF TGTGCCAGCAGCCCGACAGGCACGAATTCACCCCTCCACTTT